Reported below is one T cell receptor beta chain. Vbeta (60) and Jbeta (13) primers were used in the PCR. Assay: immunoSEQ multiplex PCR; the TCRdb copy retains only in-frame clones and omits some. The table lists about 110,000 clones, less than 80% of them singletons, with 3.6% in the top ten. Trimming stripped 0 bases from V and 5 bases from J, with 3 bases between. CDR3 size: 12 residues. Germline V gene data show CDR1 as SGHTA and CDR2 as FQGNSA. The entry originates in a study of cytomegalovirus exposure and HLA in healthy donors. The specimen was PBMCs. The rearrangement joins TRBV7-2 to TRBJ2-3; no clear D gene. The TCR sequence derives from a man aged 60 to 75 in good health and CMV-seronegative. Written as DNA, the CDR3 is TGTGCCAGCAGCTTAGCTAGAGATACGCAGTATTTT. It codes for CASSLARDTQYF.